This T cell receptor (beta chain) was obtained from a study of CD8+ T cells in alopecia areata listed by TCRdb under 2018. Regarding the study in general: The treated patients, all with moderate-to-severe alopecia areata, were enrolled in an open-label pilot trial of oral tofacitinib given at 5 to 10 mg twice daily. Patients stayed on tofacitinib for 6 to 18 months and then had 6 months of follow-up off drug so that delayed response and recurrence could be assessed. For the treated patients, the SALT score, which quantifies what percentage of scalp surface area is affected, served as the measure of disease severity. In both human patients and the C3H/HeJ mouse model, the study applied high-throughput TCRbeta sequencing to look at T cell clonal expansion in alopecia areata. On the human side, TCRbeta sequencing was run on scalp tissue and on sorted CD4+ and CD8+ peripheral blood T cells from healthy controls and from alopecia areata patients with either patchy or totalis/universalis disease. Biopsies were taken from tofacitinib-treated patients at baseline and again at 4 and 24 weeks into treatment, and several of those patients also had a later scalp biopsy. Scalp clonality was compared across normal scalp (n=4), patchy alopecia areata scalp (n=8), and alopecia totalis/universalis scalp (n=8). RNA came from the PAXgene miRNA kit for fixed scalp, the miRNeasy kit for PBMCs, and the RNeasy kit for mouse skin. TCRbeta CDR3 regions were amplified by immunoSEQ multiplex PCR using 35 Vbeta forward and 13 Jbeta reverse primers.

About this clone itself: The specificity of this receptor is unknown. There are no base qualities to consult, and no much larger clone falls within one base.

The paper's findings and limits, for the study overall: Because the treated cohort was small and included a single nonresponder, larger studies are needed to assess links between baseline CD8+ expansion and response. Shared TCR sequences between patients were less evident than in mice, which may be partly attributable to HLA diversity in the patient population. Compared with normal scalp, lesional scalp had higher clonality and more expanded CD8+ clones, particularly in alopecia totalis/universalis, a pattern that suggests antigenic drive. Tofacitinib significantly decreased scalp clonality and the number of expanded CD8+ clones among the top 100 scalp clones. Unlike mouse skin, which is dominated by gammadelta T cells, normal human skin has resident alphabeta T cells that are also sequenced, and this complicates analysis of the scalp TCR repertoire. Many expanded lesional clones were found to persist in scalp and blood during tofacitinib treatment, and relapse after treatment cessation may be partly explained by this persistence.

The library relied on the immunoSEQ multiplex PCR assay. RNA was extracted from all samples and reverse transcribed into cDNA, which served as template for TCR sequencing. SuperScript III was used to make first-strand cDNA, primed with a 2:1 mix of oligo-dT and random hexamers. A synthetic immune receptor repertoire was used to measure amplification bias, and any remaining bias was corrected computationally. Per the source publication's procedure: Raw reads were preprocessed to remove errors, and CDR3 was defined by IMGT conventions from the conserved cysteine to phenylalanine. To get clonality, Shannon entropy was normalized by log2 of the number of productive unique TCRs and the result was subtracted from 1. Scalp TCRbeta sequences were cross-referenced with sorted blood CD4 and CD8 repertoires so that the CD4 or CD8 identity of scalp clones could be inferred. The table was pulled from immuneACCESS by TCRdb, which kept in-frame rearrangements only. Such tables lose some clones; where checked, under half of the loss comes from unresolved V genes, and the rest has no known cause. V and J calls and clone size are given by that table; D and trimming were obtained from the DNA. In all, the sample holds 150,000 to 200,000 clones, and roughly 66% of those were seen once. In total, the top ten clones hold 1% of the sample.

In the paper's terms, the time point label means: 20 to 30 weeks on oral tofacitinib. The meaning of the sample's treatment or condition label: oral pan-JAK inhibitor, 5-10 mg twice daily. Lesional scalp punch biopsies and peripheral blood were collected from alopecia areata patients. PBMCs were separated by density centrifugation and stained for CD3, CD4 and CD8, after which CD4+ and CD8+ T cells were sorted on a FACSAria. The source material was CD4+ T cells sorted from blood, sampled at week 24, from a patient treated with tofacitinib. The sequence came from a human donor with alopecia areata.

The CDR3 region has the sequence CSVVLTGRANTEAFF. The DNA sequence is given as TGCAGCGTTGTTCTGACAGGGAGAGCGAACACTGAAGCTTTCTTT. The chain is assembled from TRBV29-1 and TRBJ1-1, with TRBD1 identical over 7 junction bases. Unmatched junction bases come to 9, with V trimmed by 4 bases and J by 1 base. The germline V gene gives CDR1 as SQVTM and CDR2 as ANQGSEA. The CDR3 measures 15 amino acids from cysteine to phenylalanine. The CDR3 DNA has 45 bases and is translated from base 1.